A single sample gave rise to the 12 T cell receptor beta chains below, sequenced in a study of blood T cell repertoires in COVID-19. Measured with immunoSEQ multiplex PCR; TCRdb has only the in-frame clones, and not every one. The sample consists of about 150,000 clones, around 84% of them appearing once. Sequencing input: peripheral blood. The receptors were gathered from a woman older than 75 with COVID-19, enrolled during active disease.

The chain carries TRBV7-9 and TRBJ2-3, with TRBD2 identical over 9 bases. J was trimmed by 0 bases and V by 5 bases; bases with no gene match: 15. This CDR3 is 19 amino acids long. The germline gives CDR1 SEHNR, CDR2 FQNEAQ (reference sequence). The CDR3 DNA is TGTGCCAGCAGCGTGGGGCTCCTAGCGGGACTTCCAAGCACAGATACGCAGTATTTT. Its protein product is CASSVGLLAGLPSTDTQYF.

This chain links TRBV2 with TRBJ2-5; no firm D call. This CDR3 spans 15 amino acids. Germline V gives CDR1 SNHLY, CDR2 FYNNEI. V lost 3 bases and J 4 bases, leaving 15 bases between the germline ends. CDR3 bases: TGTGCCAGCAGTGATGATAAGGCAGGATCAGAGACCCAGTACTTC. Translation: CASSDDKAGSETQYF.

The rearrangement joins TRBV9 to TRBJ2-2, with D perhaps matching TRBD2 (6 bases). The V gene lost 0 bases and the J gene lost 0 bases, with 15 bases spanning the gap. Germline-derived CDR1 and CDR2 are SGDLS and YYNGEE. This CDR3 has 18 amino acids. The CDR3 nucleotides are TGTGCCAGCAGCGTAGGTCTCGCTAGCGTTGCGAACACCGGGGAGCTGTTTTTT. Translation: CASSVGLASVANTGELFF.

The rearrangement links TRBV7-3 to TRBJ2-3, with 7 bases fitting TRBD2. The V segment lost 8 bases and the J segment 3 bases; nucleotides outside the gene matches: 14. Germline V gene lookup returns CDR1 SGHTA and CDR2 FQGTGA. This CDR3 region has 16 residues. CDR3 bases: TGTGCCAGCCTTTCGAGCGCTAGCGGAAATACAGATACGCAGTATTTT. Its translation: CASLSSASGNTDTQYF.

This clone has just a few counts. The chain combines TRBV10-3 with TRBJ2-2; 14 nucleotides align to TRBD2. The germline CDR1 and CDR2 sequences are ENHRY and SYGVKD. This CDR3 comprises 16 residues. The J segment lost 4 bases and the V segment lost 7 bases, leaving 5 bases of the junction unmatched. The CDR3 reads CAITGLAGGGTGELFF. Here the CDR3 DNA reads TGTGCCATCACCGGACTAGCGGGAGGTGGCACCGGGGAGCTGTTTTTT.

The chain combines TRBV7-9 with TRBJ2-1; D perhaps matches TRBD2 (5 bases). This CDR3 comprises 12 residues. Germline V gene data show CDR1 as SEHNR and CDR2 as FQNEAQ (reference sequence). V gave up 7 bases and J gave up 4 bases, with 8 bases separating them. The CDR3 DNA reads as TGTGCCAGCATGAGGACTTACAATGAGCAGTTCTTC. It is translated as CASMRTYNEQFF. Based on the CDR3 plus reference TRBV7-9 and TRBJ2-1, the full variable domain is DTGVSQNPRHKITKRGQNVTFRCDPISEHNRLYWYRQTLGQGPEFLTYFQNEAQLEKSRLLSDRFSAERPKGSFSTLEIQRTEQGDSAMYLCASMRTYNEQFFGPGTRLTVL.

This clone was seen just once. The J gene is TRBJ2-4, the V gene TRBV28; the match to TRBD1 covers 9 bases. Losses at the gene ends were 2 bases for V and 3 bases for J; bases not matched to a gene: 11. This CDR3 region has 18 residues. The germline V gene has CDR1 MDHEN and CDR2 SYDVKM. The CDR3 spells CASSLIPQTGGNKNIQYF. In DNA form, the CDR3 reads TGTGCCAGCAGTTTAATCCCCCAGACAGGGGGTAACAAAAACATTCAGTACTTC.

The rearrangement links TRBV14 to TRBJ1-6; D might be TRBD1 (6 bases). CDR1 is SGHDN, CDR2 FVKESK, per germline. V lost 5 bases and J 7 bases, leaving 12 bases between the germline ends. The CDR3 runs 14 residues. The CDR3 DNA sequence: TGTGCCAGCAGCTTTCGGACAGAAAATTCACCCCTCCACTTT. Its protein is CASSFRTENSPLHF.

The chain joins TRBV28 to TRBJ2-1; 14 bases line up with TRBD2. CDR3 size: 19 residues. Trimming cost V 3 bases and J 6 bases; bases outside gene matches: 13. The germline gives CDR1 MDHEN, CDR2 SYDVKM. CDR3 sequence reads: CASSFEILTSGRAGNEQFF. DNA of the CDR3: TGTGCCAGCAGTTTTGAGATCTTGACTAGCGGGAGGGCTGGCAATGAGCAGTTCTTC.

The chain uses TRBV19 and TRBJ2-1; tentative D call: TRBD2 (5 bases). Germline-derived CDR1 and CDR2 are LNHDA and SQIVND (reference sequence). Trimming removed 5 bases from V and 6 bases from J, with 14 bases in between. The CDR3 totals 14 residues. The CDR3 nucleotides read TGTGCCAGTAGTGGCGGGTTAGGAATCAATGAGCAGTTCTTC. It yields the protein CASSGGLGINEQFF.

The chain is built from TRBV9 and TRBJ2-5; a possible D gene is TRBD1 (5 bases). CDR1 and CDR2 (germline): SGDLS, YYNGEE. The CDR3 is 15 amino acids. V lost 0 bases to trimming and J lost 5 bases, with 14 bases between them. The CDR3 coding sequence is TGTGCCAGCAGCGTAGACGAAGGGGTTGGGGAGACCCAGTACTTC. As protein: CASSVDEGVGETQYF.

The rearrangement uses TRBV6-6 and TRBJ1-1; 11 nucleotides agree with TRBD1. V dropped 5 bases and J dropped 3; count of bases not matched to a gene: 11. Looked up from germline, CDR1 is MNHNY and CDR2 is SVGAGI (reference sequence). This CDR3 has 17 amino acids. The CDR3 loop reads CASSPWTGGALDTEAFF. The CDR3, as DNA: TGTGCCAGCAGTCCATGGACAGGGGGCGCTTTGGACACTGAAGCTTTCTTT.